Detailed here is one T cell receptor beta chain. TCRdb's copy holds only in-frame clones and misses some; the assay was immunoSEQ multiplex PCR. Here the sample spans 250,000 to 350,000 clones, just over 85% being singletons. This entry belongs to a study of blood T cell repertoires in COVID-19. CDR3 length: 18 residues. Germline values: CDR1 SGHDN, CDR2 FVKESK. V trimming: 5 bases; J trimming: 4 bases; junction bases outside the gene matches: 13. The TCR originated in a woman in her 30s with active or convalescent COVID-19. This sequence joins TRBV14 and TRBJ2-3; 12 bases map to TRBD2. Sequencing used peripheral blood. This CDR3 reads CASSESLGLAGFSDTQYF. DNA for the CDR3: TGTGCCAGCAGCGAATCCCTAGGACTAGCGGGGTTTTCAGATACGCAGTATTTT.